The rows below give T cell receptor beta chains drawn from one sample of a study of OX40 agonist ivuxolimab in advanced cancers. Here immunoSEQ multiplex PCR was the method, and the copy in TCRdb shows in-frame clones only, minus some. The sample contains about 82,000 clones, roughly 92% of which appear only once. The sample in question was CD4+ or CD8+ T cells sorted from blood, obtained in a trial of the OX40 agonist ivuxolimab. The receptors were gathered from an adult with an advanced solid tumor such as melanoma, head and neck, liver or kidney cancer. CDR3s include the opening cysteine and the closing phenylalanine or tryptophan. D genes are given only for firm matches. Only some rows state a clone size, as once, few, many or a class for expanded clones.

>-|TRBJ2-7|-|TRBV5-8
TGTGCCAGCAGCTTGCATGGCGGCGAGCAGTACTTC
CASSLHGGEQYF
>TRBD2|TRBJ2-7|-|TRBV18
TGTGCCAGCTCACCGCTAGCGGGAGGACTCGGCGAGCAGTACTTC
CASSPLAGGLGEQYF
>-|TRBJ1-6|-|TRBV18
TGTGCCAGCTCAACGACGGATTATAATTCACCCCTCCACTTT
CASSTTDYNSPLHF
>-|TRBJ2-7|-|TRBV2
TGTGCCAGCAGTCCCACATACGAGCAGTACTTC
CASSPTYEQYF
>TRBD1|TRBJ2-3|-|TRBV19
TGTGCCAGTAGCGACAGGGGCACAGATACGCAGTATTTT
CASSDRGTDTQYF
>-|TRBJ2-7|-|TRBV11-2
TGTGCCAGCAGCTTAGATCTGTGGCGGGGATCCCACGAGCAGTACTTC
CASSLDLWRGSHEQYF
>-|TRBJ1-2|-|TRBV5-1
TGCGCCAGCAGCCCTTGGACTGGTGTGACAGCCTATGGCTACACCTTC
CASSPWTGVTAYGYTF
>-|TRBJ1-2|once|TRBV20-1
TGCAGTGCTAGGGGAGGCTATGGCTACACCTTC
CSARGGYGYTF
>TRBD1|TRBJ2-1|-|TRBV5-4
TGTGCCAGCAGCTTGGGACAGGGTAGATTGGAGCAGTTCTTC
CASSLGQGRLEQFF
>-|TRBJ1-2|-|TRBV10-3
TGTGCCATCAGTGAAGGGCAGACAAACTATGGCTACACCTTC
CAISEGQTNYGYTF
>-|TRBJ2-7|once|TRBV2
TGTGCCAGCAAGGGGTCGGGGGTACGGGTCTCCTACGAGCAGTACTTC
CASKGSGVRVSYEQYF
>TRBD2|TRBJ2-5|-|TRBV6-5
TGTGCCAGCAGTGACGATGGGGGGGTGGAGACCCAGTACTTC
CASSDDGGVETQYF
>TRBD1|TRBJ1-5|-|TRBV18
TGTGCCAGCTCACCACGGACAGGCAGAGATCAGCCCCAGCATTTT
CASSPRTGRDQPQHF
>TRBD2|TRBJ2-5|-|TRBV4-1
TGCGCCAGCAGCCTCACTGATAGCGGGGGGCAAGAGACCCAGTACTTC
CASSLTDSGGQETQYF
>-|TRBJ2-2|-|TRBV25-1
TGTGCCAGCAGTCACGGATACACCGGGGAGCTGTTTTTT
CASSHGYTGELFF
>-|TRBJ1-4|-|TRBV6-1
TGTGCCAGCAGCCTCCAGATCGCAACTAATGAAAAACTGTTTTTT
CASSLQIATNEKLFF
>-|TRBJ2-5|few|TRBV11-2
TGTGCCAGCAGCTTAGAGAGTAGCAGAGAGACCCAGTACTTC
CASSLESSRETQYF
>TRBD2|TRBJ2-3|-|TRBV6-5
TGTGCCAGCAGTCTTAGCGGGGAAAGCACAGATACGCAGTATTTT
CASSLSGESTDTQYF
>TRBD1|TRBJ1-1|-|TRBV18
TGTGCCAGCTCACCTCTCAGGGGGTTGGGCACTGAAGCTTTCTTT
CASSPLRGLGTEAFF
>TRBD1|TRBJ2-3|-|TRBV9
TGTGCCAGCAGCCCCCGACAGGGGGCTGGCACAGATACGCAGTATTTT
CASSPRQGAGTDTQYF
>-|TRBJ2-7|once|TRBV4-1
TGCGCCAGCAGCCACGAGGGGTCCCGAAGCTCCTACGAGCAGTACTTC
CASSHEGSRSSYEQYF
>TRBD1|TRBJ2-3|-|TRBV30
TGTGCCTGGAGTCCGGGACAGGCAAGCACAGATACGCAGTATTTT
CAWSPGQASTDTQYF
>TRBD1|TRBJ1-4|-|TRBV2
TGTGCCAGCAGTGATAGACAGGGAAATGAAAAACTGTTTTTT
CASSDRQGNEKLFF
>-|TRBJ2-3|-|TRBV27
TGTGCCAGCAGTTTCAATTTCGACACAGATACGCAGTATTTT
CASSFNFDTDTQYF
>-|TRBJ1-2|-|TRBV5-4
TGTGCCAGCAGCCAGGGTGGAGGGGACTATGGCTACACCTTC
CASSQGGGDYGYTF
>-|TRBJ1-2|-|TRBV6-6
TGTGCCAGCAGGACCCAGGGACTTAATAACTATGGCTACACCTTC
CASRTQGLNNYGYTF
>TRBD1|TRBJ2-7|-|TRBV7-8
TGTGCCACCCACCAGACCGGGACAGGGACCAACGAGCAGTACTTC
CATHQTGTGTNEQYF
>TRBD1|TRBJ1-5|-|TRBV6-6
TGTGCCAGCAGTTCGACAGGGTACAATCAGCCCCAGCATTTT
CASSSTGYNQPQHF
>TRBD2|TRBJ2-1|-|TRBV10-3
TGTGCCATCACTGAAGCGGGGGGAGGTAATGAGCAGTTCTTC
CAITEAGGGNEQFF
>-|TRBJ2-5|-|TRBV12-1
TGTGCCAGCAGCTTTGGGCCAGAGACCCAGTACTTC
CASSFGPETQYF
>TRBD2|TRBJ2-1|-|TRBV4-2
TGTGCCAGCAGCCAAGTTATTCCCCGAGGACTAGCGGGAGGGAGTGAGCAGTTCTTC
CASSQVIPRGLAGGSEQFF
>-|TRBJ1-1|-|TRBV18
TGTGCCAGCTCACCCCTGGCGGACATGTCCACTGAAGCTTTCTTT
CASSPLADMSTEAFF
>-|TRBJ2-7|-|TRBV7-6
TGTGCCAGCAGCTCCCTATCCTACGAGCAGTACTTC
CASSSLSYEQYF
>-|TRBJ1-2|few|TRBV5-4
TGTGCCAGCAGCTTAGGGGTAGCGGCCCACGATTATGGCTACACCTTC
CASSLGVAAHDYGYTF
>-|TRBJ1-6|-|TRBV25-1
TGTGCCAGCAGTGAATATTTGGGGAATTCACCCCTCCACTTT
CASSEYLGNSPLHF
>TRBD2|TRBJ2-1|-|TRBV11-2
TGTGCCAGCAGCTTAGGACAGGGACTAGCGGTGGCCTACAATGAGCAGTTCTTC
CASSLGQGLAVAYNEQFF
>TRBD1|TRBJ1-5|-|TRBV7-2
TGTGCCAGCAGCTCGCGGACAGGATCCAATCAGCCCCAGCATTTT
CASSSRTGSNQPQHF
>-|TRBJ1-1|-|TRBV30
TGTGCCTGGGACGTACGGGTTCCGAAGACTGAAGCTTTCTTT
CAWDVRVPKTEAFF
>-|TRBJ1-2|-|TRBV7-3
TGTGCCAGCAGCCCTGGCTCGGGGTCAGTCGAGGGGTTATATGGCTACACCTTC
CASSPGSGSVEGLYGYTF
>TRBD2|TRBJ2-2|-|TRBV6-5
TGTGCCAGCAGCAGACTAGCGGGAGACACCGGGGAGCTGTTTTTT
CASSRLAGDTGELFF
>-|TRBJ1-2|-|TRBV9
TGTGCCAGCAGCCCCACCCCGGGGGGCTACACCTTC
CASSPTPGGYTF
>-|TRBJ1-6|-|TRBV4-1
TGCGCCAGCAGCCAAGTCGCCAAGCCCCTCCACTTT
CASSQVAKPLHF
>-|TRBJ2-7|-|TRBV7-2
TGTGCCAGCAGCTTATCTGAGGGGGCGGGGTACGAGCAGTACTTC
CASSLSEGAGYEQYF
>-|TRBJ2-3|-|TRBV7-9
TGTGCCAGCAGCGGGGACAATTGGGACACAGATACGCAGTATTTT
CASSGDNWDTDTQYF
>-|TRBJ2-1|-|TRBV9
TGTGCCAGCAGCGTCTCCGGTAAGGTTTACAATGAGCAGTTCTTC
CASSVSGKVYNEQFF
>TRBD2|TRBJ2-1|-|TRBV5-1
TGCGCCAGCAGCTTGGGGGGACTAGCGGGTTACAATGAGCAGTTCTTC
CASSLGGLAGYNEQFF
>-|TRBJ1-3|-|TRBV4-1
TGCGCCAGCAGCCAAGACGAAAGGGTGATTACTGGAAACACCATATATTTT
CASSQDERVITGNTIYF
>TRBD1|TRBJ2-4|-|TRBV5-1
TGCGCCAGCAGCTTTGGAGAGGACAGGGGGTGGGGAAACATTCAGTACTTC
CASSFGEDRGWGNIQYF
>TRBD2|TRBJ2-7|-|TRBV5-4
TGTGCCAGCAGCCCCCGGGGGGGAACGACTTTGGAGCAGTACTTC
CASSPRGGTTLEQYF
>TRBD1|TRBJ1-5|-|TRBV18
TGTGCCAGCTCACCACCTAGGGGGCGAGGAAGCAATCAGCCCCAGCATTTT
CASSPPRGRGSNQPQHF
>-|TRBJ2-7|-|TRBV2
TGTGCCAGCACTGTTGAGGTAGGGGTCTACGAGCAGTACTTC
CASTVEVGVYEQYF
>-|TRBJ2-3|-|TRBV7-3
TGTGCCAGCAGGGTGGACAGCAACACAGATACGCAGTATTTT
CASRVDSNTDTQYF
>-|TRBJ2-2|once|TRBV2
TGTGCCAGCAGTTTAAGACAGGCAGACACCGGGGAGCTGTTTTTT
CASSLRQADTGELFF
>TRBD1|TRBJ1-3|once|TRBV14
TGTGCCAGCAGCTTACCGACAGGGGTCGGAAACACCATATATTTT
CASSLPTGVGNTIYF